The 9 T cell receptor beta chains reported below all come from one sample, sequenced in a study of cytomegalovirus exposure and HLA in healthy donors. Amplification used 60 Vbeta primers and 13 Jbeta primers. This table comes from immunoSEQ multiplex PCR, and its TCRdb copy is limited to in-frame clones, with some not included. The sample lists 63,000 or so clones; approximately 74% were seen once. The specimen was PBMCs. The receptors were gathered from a woman younger than 45 in good health and CMV-seropositive.

The J gene is TRBJ2-7, the V gene TRBV29-1; 9 bases are shared with TRBD1. The CDR3 covers 11 residues. Per the germline V gene, CDR1 is SQVTM and CDR2 is ANQGSEA. V lost 5 bases and J lost 6; bases outside the gene matches: 2. The CDR3 nucleotides read TGCAGCGTTCCGGGACAGGGCGAGCAGTACTTC. Translated: CSVPGQGEQYF.

This chain connects TRBV7-2 to TRBJ1-1; D might be TRBD1 (5 bases). The V end was cut by 3 bases, the J end by 2 bases, with 10 bases between. Germline assignment: CDR1 SGHTA and CDR2 FQGNSA. The CDR3 runs to 14 residues. CDR3 sequence: CASSFETANTEAFF. The CDR3 nucleotides read TGTGCCAGCAGCTTCGAGACAGCCAACACTGAAGCTTTCTTT.

The genes are TRBV9 and TRBJ2-1, with a tentative D call TRBD2 (6 bases). In germline, CDR1 is SGDLS, CDR2 YYNGEE. V was cut by 2 bases and J by 4 bases, with 7 bases left in between. The CDR3 is made up of 13 amino acids. The CDR3 DNA sequence: TGTGCCAGCAGCGTCCTAGCGTACAATGAGCAGTTCTTC. It yields the protein CASSVLAYNEQFF.

This clone was detected only a few times. CDR3 residues: CASSITGTRYYEQYF. DNA of the CDR3: TGTGCCAGCAGCATCACCGGGACTAGATACTACGAGCAGTACTTC. V is TRBV13 and J is TRBJ2-7; 8 positions agree with TRBD2. With 5 bases clipped from V and 3 bases from J, the junction kept 9 bases outside the gene matches. This CDR3 region has 15 residues. CDR1 and CDR2 (germline): PRHDT, FYEKMQ (reference sequence).

This chain joins TRBV7-8 and TRBJ2-2; the match to TRBD1 covers 8 bases. With V trimmed by 3 bases and J by 0 bases, 3 bases remained unmatched. The CDR3 runs to 16 residues. CDR1 and CDR2 from the germline V gene are SGHVS and FQNEAQ. The CDR3 nucleotides are TGTGCCAGCAGCTTTTCGGGACAGGCGAACACCGGGGAGCTGTTTTTT. Residues: CASSFSGQANTGELFF. Full variable domain (missing parts from reference TRBV7-8 and TRBJ2-2): GAGVSQSPRYKVAKRGQDVALRCDPISGHVSLFWYQQALGQGPEFLTYFQNEAQLDKSGLPSDRFFAERPEGSVSTLKIQRTQQEDSAVYLCASSFSGQANTGELFFGEGSRLTVL.

The chain joins TRBV5-4 to TRBJ2-5, with D possibly being TRBD1 (5 bases). CDR1 and CDR2 from the germline V gene are SGHNT and YYREEE (reference sequence). The CDR3 length is 15 residues. Trimming stripped 4 bases from V and 5 bases from J, with 18 bases between. The CDR3 protein is CASSNRGGSRETQYF. The CDR3 DNA sequence: TGTGCCAGCAGCAATAGGGGCGGCTCAAGGGAGACCCAGTACTTC.

The V and J genes are TRBV7-2 and TRBJ1-1, with D possibly TRBD1 on 5 matching bases. The germline CDR1 and CDR2 sequences are SGHTA and FQGNSA. The CDR3 totals 17 residues. Trimming removed 5 bases from V and 4 bases from J, with 23 bases in between. CDR3 sequence: CASSLTHLGIGGTEAFF. CDR3 nucleotide sequence: TGTGCCAGCAGCCTCACGCACCTAGGGATCGGGGGCACTGAAGCTTTCTTT.

This rearrangement joins TRBV9 to TRBJ2-7, with TRBD1 matching 7 bases. The CDR3 runs 14 residues. The V segment lost 2 bases and the J segment 6 bases; nucleotides outside the gene matches: 8. Germline V CDR1 and CDR2: SGDLS, YYNGEE. CDR3 amino acids: CASSVTGDVGEQYF. In DNA, the CDR3 is TGTGCCAGCAGCGTCACAGGGGACGTAGGCGAGCAGTACTTC.

The V and J genes are TRBV30 and TRBJ2-5; D ambiguous. Germline V gives CDR1 GTSNPN, CDR2 SVGIG (reference sequence). This CDR3 is 12 amino acids long. The germline V and J ends were trimmed by 0 bases and 4 bases, with 6 bases remaining between them. Here the CDR3 DNA reads TGTGCCTGGAGTGTATCCCGAGAGACCCAGTACTTC. This codes for CAWSVSRETQYF.